The 2 T cell receptor beta chains listed next were all sequenced from one sample in a study of T cell repertoires in cytomegalovirus infection. Their antigens remain unidentified. TCRdb called the reads again in MiXCR, with one record for every CDR3 protein. The data show around 100,000 distinct CDR3 sequences, with around 9.1% seen just once and around a third held by the top ten. Material: PBMCs, sequenced either directly or after in vitro stimulation (not recorded which). Receptor source: a human donor in good health (CMV status not recorded). Some clones in this sample may be carry-over from other donors' samples.

This chain links TRBV19 with TRBJ2-3; D is unresolved. Germline CDR1 and CDR2: LNHDA and SQIVND (reference sequence). Trimming left V 4 bases short and J 6 bases short, with 8 bases between. The CDR3 consists of 12 residues. CDR3 in amino acids: CASSRSPDTQYF. In DNA, the CDR3 is TGTGCCAGTAGTAGATCCCCCGATACGCAGTATTTT.

This clonotype has at least ten counts. This sequence joins TRBV5-1 and TRBJ2-1, with unresolved D. In germline, CDR1 is SGHRS, CDR2 YFSETQ. Trimming pared 5 bases from V and 3 bases from J, leaving 12 bases between. The CDR3 covers 14 residues. The CDR3 sequence is CASRVSANYNEQFF. For the CDR3, the DNA is TGCGCCAGCAGGGTGAGCGCAAACTACAATGAGCAGTTCTTC.